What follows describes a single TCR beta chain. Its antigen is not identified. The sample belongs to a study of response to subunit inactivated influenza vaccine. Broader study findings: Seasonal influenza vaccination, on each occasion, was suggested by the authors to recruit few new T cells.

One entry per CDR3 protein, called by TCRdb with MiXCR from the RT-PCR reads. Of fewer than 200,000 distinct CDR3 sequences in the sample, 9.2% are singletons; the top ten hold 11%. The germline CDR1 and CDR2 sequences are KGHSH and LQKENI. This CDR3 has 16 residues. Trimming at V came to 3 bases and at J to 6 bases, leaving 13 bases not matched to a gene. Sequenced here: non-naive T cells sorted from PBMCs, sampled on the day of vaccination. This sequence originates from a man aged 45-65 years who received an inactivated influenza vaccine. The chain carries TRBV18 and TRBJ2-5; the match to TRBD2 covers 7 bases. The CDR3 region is CASSPPEAGLGKTQYF. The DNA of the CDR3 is TGTGCCAGCTCACCCCCGGAAGCGGGGCTAGGGAAGACCCAGTACTTC. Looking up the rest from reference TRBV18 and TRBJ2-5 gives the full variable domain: NAGVMQNPRHLVRRRGQEARLRCSPMKGHSHVYWYRQLPEEGLKFMVYLQKENIIDESGMPKERFSAEFPKEGPSILRIQQVVRGDSAAYFCASSPPEAGLGKTQYFGPGTRLLVL.